One and the same sample provided the 2 T cell receptor beta chains below, sequenced in a study of OX40 agonist ivuxolimab in advanced cancers. Sequencing used immunoSEQ multiplex PCR; TCRdb keeps in-frame clones, though not all of them. The top ten hold 1.4% of the sample, which has about 68,000 clones, approximately 80% seen once. The specimen was CD4+ or CD8+ T cells sorted from blood, collected in a trial of the OX40 agonist ivuxolimab. Receptors were obtained from an adult with an advanced solid tumor such as melanoma, head and neck, liver or kidney cancer.

V and J are TRBV27 and TRBJ2-1, with D perhaps matching TRBD2 (6 bases). Germline V gene sequence: CDR1 MNHEY, CDR2 SMNVEV (reference sequence). The CDR3 sequence is 14 residues long. V dropped 8 bases and J dropped 1 base, with 12 bases sitting between them. This chain's CDR3 is CASSGRGSYNEQFF. The CDR3 region has the DNA TGTGCCAGCTCCGGGAGAGGATCCTACAATGAGCAGTTCTTC.

J is TRBJ2-7 and V is TRBV12-5, with TRBD1 as a possible D gene (5 bases). Trimming stripped 1 base from V and 3 bases from J, with 7 bases between. The CDR3 is made up of 13 amino acids. Germline V gene data show CDR1 as LGHNT and CDR2 as FRNRAP. CDR3 protein: CASGLGTRYEQYF. The CDR3, as DNA: TGTGCTAGTGGTTTGGGGACACGCTACGAGCAGTACTTC.